The 4 T cell receptor beta chains below all came from one sample that was sequenced in a study of blood T cell repertoires in COVID-19. Using immunoSEQ multiplex PCR, the repertoire was profiled, and TCRdb retains in-frame clones only, with some absent. The table has 150,000 to 200,000 clones, over 80% seen once. Sample: peripheral blood. Every receptor here comes from a woman in her 70s with COVID-19, enrolled during active disease.

Remarks on this clone: Different DNA sequences within this sample yield the same CDR3. This sequence joins TRBV3-1 (or the pseudogene TRBV3-2) and TRBJ1-4; no clear D. V was cut by 0 bases and J by 0 bases, with 8 bases left in between. This CDR3 region has 16 residues. The V gene's germline CDR1 is LGHDT and CDR2 YNNKEL (reference sequence). The CDR3 DNA reads TGTGCCAGCAGCCAAGACGAAGGAGCAACTAATGAAAAACTGTTTTTT. Translating it yields CASSQDEGATNEKLFF.

J is TRBJ1-3 and V is TRBV6-5, with TRBD1 as a possible D gene (6 bases). The CDR3 runs to 14 residues. Germline V lookup: CDR1 MNHEY, CDR2 SVGAGI. The V gene lost 8 bases and the J gene lost 1 base, with 12 bases spanning the gap. The CDR3 loop reads CASRRTGSGNTIYF. The CDR3, as DNA: TGTGCCAGCCGGCGTACAGGGTCTGGAAACACCATATATTTT.

The chain uses TRBV19 and TRBJ2-1, with D perhaps matching TRBD2 (7 bases). CDR1 and CDR2 from the germline V gene are LNHDA and SQIVND (reference sequence). CDR3 size: 15 residues. The V gene lost 4 bases and the J gene lost 4 bases, with 14 bases spanning the gap. This CDR3 reads CASSKGGLGYNEQFF. CDR3 coding DNA: TGTGCCAGTAGTAAGGGGGGGCTAGGGTACAATGAGCAGTTCTTC.

V is TRBV6-2 or TRBV6-3 and J is TRBJ1-1; D perhaps matches TRBD1 (5 bases). The length of the CDR3 is 14 residues. Germline V gives CDR1 MNHEY, CDR2 SVGEGT. Trimming stripped 4 bases from V and 4 bases from J, with 13 bases between. CDR3: CASSLGGNPTEAFF. CDR3 nucleotides: TGTGCCAGCAGTTTGGGGGGGAATCCCACTGAAGCTTTCTTT.